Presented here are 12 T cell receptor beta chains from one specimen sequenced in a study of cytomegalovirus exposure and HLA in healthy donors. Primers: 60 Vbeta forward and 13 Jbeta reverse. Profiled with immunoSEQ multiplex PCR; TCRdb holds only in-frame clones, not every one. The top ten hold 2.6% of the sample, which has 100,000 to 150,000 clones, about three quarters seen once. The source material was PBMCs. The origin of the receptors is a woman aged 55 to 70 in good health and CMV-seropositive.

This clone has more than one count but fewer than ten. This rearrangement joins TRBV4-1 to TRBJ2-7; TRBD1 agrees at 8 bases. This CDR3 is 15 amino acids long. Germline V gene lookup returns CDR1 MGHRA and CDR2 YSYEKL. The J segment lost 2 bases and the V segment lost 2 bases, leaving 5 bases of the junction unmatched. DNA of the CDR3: TGCGCCAGCAGCCAATGGGCAGGGGGCACCTACGAGCAGTACTTC. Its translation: CASSQWAGGTYEQYF.

CDR3 sequence (DNA): TGTGCCAGCTCAAGGGGGATCGCCTACAATGAGCAGTTCTTC. This encodes CASSRGIAYNEQFF. This chain uses TRBV28 with TRBJ2-1; D perhaps matches TRBD1 (6 bases). The V gene lost 8 bases and the J gene lost 2 bases, with 13 bases spanning the gap. The CDR3 loop spans 14 amino acids. Germline V gene sequence: CDR1 MDHEN, CDR2 SYDVKM.

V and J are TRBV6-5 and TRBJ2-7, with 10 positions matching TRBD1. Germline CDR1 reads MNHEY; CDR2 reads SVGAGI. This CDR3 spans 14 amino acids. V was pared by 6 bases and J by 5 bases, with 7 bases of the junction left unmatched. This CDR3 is CASRRHGTGDEQYF. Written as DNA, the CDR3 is TGTGCCAGCAGACGCCACGGGACAGGGGACGAGCAGTACTTC.

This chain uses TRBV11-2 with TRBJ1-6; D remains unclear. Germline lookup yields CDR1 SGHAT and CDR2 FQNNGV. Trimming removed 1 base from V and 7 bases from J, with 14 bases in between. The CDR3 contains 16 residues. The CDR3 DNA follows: TGTGCCAGCAGCTTAGGTTCGGGATTCAAGAATTCACCCCTCCACTTT. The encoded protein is CASSLGSGFKNSPLHF.

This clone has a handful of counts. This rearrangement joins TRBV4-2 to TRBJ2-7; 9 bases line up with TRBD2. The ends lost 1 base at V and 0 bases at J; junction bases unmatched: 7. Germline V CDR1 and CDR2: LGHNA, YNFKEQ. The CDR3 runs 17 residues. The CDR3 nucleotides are TGTGCCAGCAGCCAAGGTAGCGGGGGCCCCAGCTCCTACGAGCAGTACTTC. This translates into CASSQGSGGPSSYEQYF.

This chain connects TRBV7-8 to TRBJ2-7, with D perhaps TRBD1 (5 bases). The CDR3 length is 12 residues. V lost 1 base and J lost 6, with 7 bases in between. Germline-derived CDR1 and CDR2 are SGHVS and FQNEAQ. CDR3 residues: CASSLGGGEQYF. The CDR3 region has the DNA TGTGCCAGCAGCTTAGGGGGCGGCGAGCAGTACTTC.

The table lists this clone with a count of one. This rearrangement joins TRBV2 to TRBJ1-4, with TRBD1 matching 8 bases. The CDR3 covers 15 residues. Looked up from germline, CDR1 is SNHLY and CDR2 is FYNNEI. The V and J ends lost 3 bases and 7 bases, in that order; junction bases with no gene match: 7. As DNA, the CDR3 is TGTGCCAGCAGTGAGAGACAGGGGACGGGTGAAAAACTGTTTTTT. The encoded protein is CASSERQGTGEKLFF.

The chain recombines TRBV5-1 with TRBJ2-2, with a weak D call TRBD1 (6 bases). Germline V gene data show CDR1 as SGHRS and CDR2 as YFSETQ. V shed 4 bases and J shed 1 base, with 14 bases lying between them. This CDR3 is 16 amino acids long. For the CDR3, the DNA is TGCGCCAGCAGCATAAGACAGGTCCAGAACACCGGGGAGCTGTTTTTT. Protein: CASSIRQVQNTGELFF.

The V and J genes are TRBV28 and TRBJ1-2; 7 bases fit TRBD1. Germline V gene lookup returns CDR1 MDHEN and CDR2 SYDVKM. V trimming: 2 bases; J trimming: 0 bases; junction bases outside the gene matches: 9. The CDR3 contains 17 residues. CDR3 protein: CASSLGGQQGTNYGYTF. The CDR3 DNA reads TGTGCCAGCAGTTTAGGGGGTCAACAGGGGACTAACTATGGCTACACCTTC.

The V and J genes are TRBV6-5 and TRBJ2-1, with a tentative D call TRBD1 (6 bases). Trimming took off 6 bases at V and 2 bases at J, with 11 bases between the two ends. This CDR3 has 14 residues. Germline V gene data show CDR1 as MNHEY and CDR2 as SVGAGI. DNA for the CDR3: TGTGCCAGCAGATTGACAGGTGCCTACAATGAGCAGTTCTTC. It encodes CASRLTGAYNEQFF.

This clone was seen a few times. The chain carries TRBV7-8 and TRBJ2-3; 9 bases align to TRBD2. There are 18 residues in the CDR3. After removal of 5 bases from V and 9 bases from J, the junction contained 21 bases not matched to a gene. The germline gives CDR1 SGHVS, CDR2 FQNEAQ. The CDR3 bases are TGTGCCAGCAGCCCCCTCTTTGGGGCGACTAGCGGCTCAGGGACGCAGTATTTT. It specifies CASSPLFGATSGSGTQYF.

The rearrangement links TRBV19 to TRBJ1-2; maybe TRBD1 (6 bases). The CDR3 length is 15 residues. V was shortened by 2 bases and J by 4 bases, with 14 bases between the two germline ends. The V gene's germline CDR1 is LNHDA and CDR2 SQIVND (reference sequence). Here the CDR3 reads CASSITGQGIYGYTF. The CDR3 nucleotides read TGTGCCAGTAGTATAACCGGGCAGGGGATCTATGGCTACACCTTC. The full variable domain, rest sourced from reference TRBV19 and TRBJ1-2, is DGGITQSPKYLFRKEGQNVTLSCEQNLNHDAMYWYRQDPGQGLRLIYYSQIVNDFQKGDIAEGYSVSREKKESFPLTVTSAQKNPTAFYLCASSITGQGIYGYTFGSGTRLTVV.